This T cell receptor (beta chain) was sequenced for a study of regulatory T cells in long-lasting Graves disease. Study overall: Persistent Graves' disease denoted over 5 years of antithyroid drugs plus positive TSH receptor antibodies.

Building of the TCR beta libraries involved iRepertoire HTBI primers and Arm-PCR of CDR3 regions. Each CDR3 protein is one row after TCRdb ran MiXCR on the multiplex PCR reads. The table has more than 650,000 distinct CDR3 sequences, roughly 30% seen once; the top ten hold roughly 40%. Time point described: persistent/refractory GD, antithyroid drugs over 5 years with positive TRAb. After RNA was extracted from PBMCs, the TCR library was made from it. The patients were drawn from one endocrinology department in Xi'an, China. With EDTA tubes as the receptacles, approximately 8.2 milliliters of peripheral blood were drawn. The input for sequencing was peripheral blood mononuclear cells (PBMCs), taken when the disease was refractory, from a patient treated with antithyroid drugs. This clonotype was obtained from a female donor with Graves disease.

CDR3 bases: TGCGCCAGCAGCCCCCTTGTAGGGGGCCCTGAAAAACTGTTTTTT. Its protein product is CASSPLVGGPEKLFF. The chain combines TRBV4-1 with TRBJ1-4; 7 positions match TRBD1. The germline V gene has CDR1 MGHRA and CDR2 YSYEKL. V lost 4 bases, J lost 7 bases, and 9 bases stayed unmatched. The CDR3 spans 15 residues.